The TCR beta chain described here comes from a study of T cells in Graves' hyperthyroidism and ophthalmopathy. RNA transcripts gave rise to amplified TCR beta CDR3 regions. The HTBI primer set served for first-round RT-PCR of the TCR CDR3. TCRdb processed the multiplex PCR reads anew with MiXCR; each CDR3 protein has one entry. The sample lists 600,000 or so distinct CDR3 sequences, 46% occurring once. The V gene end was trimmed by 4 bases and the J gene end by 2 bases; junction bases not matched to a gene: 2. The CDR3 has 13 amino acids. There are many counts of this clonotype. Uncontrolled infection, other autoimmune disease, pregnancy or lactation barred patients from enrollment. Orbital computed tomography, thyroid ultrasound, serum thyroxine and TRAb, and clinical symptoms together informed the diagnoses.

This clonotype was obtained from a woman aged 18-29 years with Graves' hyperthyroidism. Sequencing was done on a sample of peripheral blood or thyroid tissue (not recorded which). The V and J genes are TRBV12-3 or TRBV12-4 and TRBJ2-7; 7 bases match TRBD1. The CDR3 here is CASSYGQAYEQYF. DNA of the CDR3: TGTGCCAGCAGTTACGGACAGGCCTACGAGCAGTACTTC.